The clone carrying this T cell receptor beta chain appeared a few times. Its antigen is unidentified. The germline V gene encodes CDR1 SNHLY and CDR2 FYNNEI. V was trimmed by 10 bases and J by 8 bases, leaving 5 bases between them. CDR3 length: 8 amino acids. The data belong to a study of T cells in localized non-small cell lung cancer. Study-wide results and limits: Appearances in adjacent lung were noted for a median roughly 50 of the top 100 tumor clones. The highest T cell clonality was in uninvolved adjacent lung, above tumor.

Produced via immunoSEQ multiplex PCR; TCRdb's table is partial and in-frame only. Of about 52,000 clones in the sample, more than 85% were seen once. The chain carries TRBV2 and TRBJ1-1; the D is unclear. The specimen was PBMCs, collected before any cancer treatment. This receptor was identified in a female donor with stage II lung adenocarcinoma. The CDR3 coding sequence is TGTGCCATTTTCGAAGCTTTCTTT. This codes for CAIFEAFF.